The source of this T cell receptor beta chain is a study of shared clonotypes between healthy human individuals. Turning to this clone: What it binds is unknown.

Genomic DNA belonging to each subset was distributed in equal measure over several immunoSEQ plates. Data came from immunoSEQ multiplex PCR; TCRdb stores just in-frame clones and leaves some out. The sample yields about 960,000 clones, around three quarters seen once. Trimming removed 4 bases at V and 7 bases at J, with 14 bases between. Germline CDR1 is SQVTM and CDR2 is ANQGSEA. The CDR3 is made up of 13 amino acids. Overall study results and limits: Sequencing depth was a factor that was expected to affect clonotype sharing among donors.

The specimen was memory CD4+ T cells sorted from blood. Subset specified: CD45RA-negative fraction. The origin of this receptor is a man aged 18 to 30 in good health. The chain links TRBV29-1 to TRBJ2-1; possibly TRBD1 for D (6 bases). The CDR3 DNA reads TGCAGCGTTGTCGGGACAAGATCTAATGAGCAGTTCTTC. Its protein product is CSVVGTRSNEQFF.